The following is a TCR beta chain sequence with its context. The target of this receptor is not known. Base qualities are missing; no much larger clone stands one base away. Genomic DNA was isolated from the sorted cells so that the TCRbeta CDR3 region could be sequenced. TCRbeta CDR3 regions were sequenced using the immunoSEQ Assay. The immuneACCESS repertoire file appears here via TCRdb, limited to in-frame rearrangements. These files lack a portion of the clones; in checked studies, under half of the deficit traces to unresolved V genes, and the cause of the others is not known. The sample contains about 91,000 clones, roughly 85% of them found a single time. The ten largest clonotypes hold roughly 0.22% of the sample. The trial excluded patients who had a history of autoimmune disease or were on systemic immunosuppression. Peripheral blood for TCR sequencing was collected from all dose cohorts at baseline, on cycle 4 day 1, and on cycle 7 day 1. The samples were taken from a phase I, first-in-human, multicenter, open-label dose-escalation trial of ivuxolimab. Adults with locally advanced or metastatic melanoma, renal cell carcinoma, hepatocellular carcinoma or head and neck squamous cell carcinoma were enrolled in the trial. Before TCR sequencing, CD4+ and CD8+ T cells were separately sorted from peripheral blood.

The sample belongs to a study of OX40 agonist ivuxolimab in advanced cancers. As for the study more broadly: Ivuxolimab was a fully human IgG2 agonistic monoclonal antibody targeting the costimulatory receptor OX40 (CD134). In the dose-escalation cohort, around four fifths of patients were male, and the mean age was roughly 60 years, with a range of 23 to 79. Partial responses were achieved by three dose-escalation patients, of whom one had hepatocellular carcinoma and two had cutaneous melanoma. The paper reports the monotherapy dose-escalation portion (N of about 47 patients) of the phase I ivuxolimab trial. Of the approximately 50 dose-escalation patients, hepatocellular carcinoma was present in about 20, melanoma in some 15, renal cell carcinoma in 9 and head and neck cancer in 9. The point of sequencing TCRbeta in the periphery was to test whether ivuxolimab changed TCR sequence diversity and drove clonal T-cell expansion. Patients were allowed to have had prior anti-PD-1, anti-PD-L1 or anti-CTLA-4 therapy, and roughly 40% of the dose-escalation patients had been treated with checkpoint inhibitors. Intravenous ivuxolimab was administered to patients every 2 weeks at six dose levels: 0.01, 0.1, 0.3, 1.5, 3 and 10 mg/kg.

The germline V gene encodes CDR1 LNHDA and CDR2 SQIVND (reference sequence). The cysteine opens and the phenylalanine closes a CDR3 of 15 amino acids. The kept DNA is CDR3 alone, 45 bases in frame from the first base. Ends trimmed: V by 5 bases, J by 6 bases; bases unmatched to a gene: 7. Results and caveats for the whole study, not just this receptor: After ivuxolimab, more expanded clones were found on average in CD8+ T cells than in CD4+ T cells. Low levels of normalized T-cell clonal expansion were also seen in some patients who did not respond. In the 0.1-3.0 mg/kg groups, partial responders were among the patients with the lowest normalized peripheral clonal expansion, particularly in CD8+ T cells. Which antigens the clonally expanded peripheral T cells were specific for was not determined. At doses of 0.1 to 3.0 mg/kg, clonal expansion of both CD4+ and CD8+ blood T cells was observed from baseline to week 6.

The chain is assembled from TRBV19 and TRBJ1-6; the central 7 bases match TRBD1. This TCR was recovered from an adult with an advanced solid tumor such as melanoma, head and neck, liver or kidney cancer. Source: CD4+ or CD8+ T cells sorted from blood, taken in a trial of the OX40 agonist ivuxolimab. The encoded CDR3 is CASSGQRQGNSPLHF. The DNA is as follows: TGTGCCAGTAGTGGGCAGAGACAGGGTAATTCACCCCTCCACTTT.